Listed here are 24 T cell receptor beta chains from one sample, sequenced in a study of response to subunit inactivated influenza vaccine. TCRdb reprocessed the RT-PCR reads with MiXCR, giving one entry per CDR3 protein. The sample includes a few hundred thousand distinct CDR3 sequences, about 20% of them seen just once. Sequenced here: PBMCs from blood, sampled 21 months after vaccination. Receptor source: a man aged 45 to 75 who received an inactivated influenza vaccine.

A few counts support this clonotype. The J gene is TRBJ1-6, the V gene TRBV6-5; 7 positions agree with TRBD1. CDR3 length: 12 residues. Germline CDR1 reads MNHEY; CDR2 reads SVGAGI. With V trimmed by 5 bases and J by 12 bases, 4 bases remained unmatched. Here the CDR3 reads CASSTYRGPLHF. CDR3 DNA sequence: TGTGCCAGCAGTACCTACAGGGGACCCCTCCACTTT.

This clonotype has only a few counts. This sequence joins TRBV20-1 and TRBJ1-6; D might be TRBD1 (5 bases). CDR3 length: 14 amino acids. In germline, CDR1 is DFQATT, CDR2 SNEGSKA (reference sequence). Trimming stripped 4 bases from V and 5 bases from J, with 12 bases between. CDR3 loop: CSAIRDSDNSPLHF. Written as DNA, the CDR3 is TGCAGTGCTATCCGGGACTCGGATAATTCACCCCTCCACTTT.

This clonotype was detected only a few times. V and J are TRBV2 and TRBJ2-5; TRBD2 matches at 9 bases. Germline values: CDR1 SNHLY, CDR2 FYNNEI. The CDR3 covers 17 residues. J lost 5 bases, V lost 6 bases, and 16 bases had no gene match. The CDR3 DNA is TGTGCCAGCAGGGAACAGAGCGGGAGGAGGATAAGGGAGACCCAGTACTTC. Translating gives CASREQSGRRIRETQYF.

The gene calls are TRBV7-8 and TRBJ2-1, with 10 bases aligning to TRBD2. V lost 6 bases, J lost 4 bases, and 6 bases stayed unmatched. The CDR3 totals 15 residues. Germline V lookup: CDR1 SGHVS, CDR2 FQNEAQ. DNA for the CDR3: TGTGCCAGCAGTTCGACTAGCGGGCCTTACAATGAGCAGTTCTTC. This translates into CASSSTSGPYNEQFF.

This clonotype came up many times. This rearrangement joins TRBV11-2 to TRBJ1-3, with a tentative D call TRBD1 (5 bases). This CDR3 is 14 amino acids long. Trimming pared 1 base from V and 1 base from J, leaving 5 bases between. Germline CDR1 and CDR2: SGHAT and FQNNGV. The CDR3 DNA sequence: TGTGCCAGCAGCTTAGCAGGGTCTGGAAACACCATATATTTT. Translating gives CASSLAGSGNTIYF.

The chain combines TRBV11-3 with TRBJ1-1; 12 bases map to TRBD1. This CDR3 is 18 amino acids long. Germline assignment: CDR1 SGHNT and CDR2 YENEEA. Trimming removed 5 bases from V and 5 bases from J; junction bases left unmatched: 15. The CDR3 reads CASSGSRDRGPFLTEAFF. CDR3 sequence (DNA): TGTGCCAGCAGCGGGTCCCGGGACAGGGGGCCCTTTCTAACTGAAGCTTTCTTT.

This clonotype appeared many times. This chain links TRBV5-1 with TRBJ1-1; unclear D gene. The CDR3 loop spans 17 amino acids. Germline CDR1 SGHRS, CDR2 YFSETQ. Between the trimmed V and J ends, which lost 0 bases and 1 base, there was a span of 16 bases. The CDR3: CASSLAVGRVANTEAFF. CDR3 nucleotide sequence: TGCGCCAGCAGCTTGGCGGTCGGTCGCGTCGCGAACACTGAAGCTTTCTTT.

This chain connects TRBV4-2 to TRBJ1-1, with D unresolved. Germline V gives CDR1 LGHNA, CDR2 YNFKEQ. The CDR3 is made up of 14 amino acids. The ends were cut back, 4 bases at V and 2 bases at J, with 11 bases in the middle. The CDR3 spells CASSLTLINTEAFF. DNA of the CDR3: TGTGCCAGCAGCCTTACACTGATAAACACTGAAGCTTTCTTT.

The V call is TRBV6-2 or TRBV6-3, the J call TRBJ2-5; TRBD2 agrees at 8 bases. Trimming at V came to 3 bases and at J to 1 base, leaving 4 bases not matched to a gene. The CDR3 covers 15 residues. Germline CDR1 and CDR2: MNHEY and SVGEGT. The DNA for the CDR3 is TGTGCCAGCAGTTATCGCAGCGGGAGCCAAGAGACCCAGTACTTC. It specifies CASSYRSGSQETQYF.

The V gene is TRBV6-2 or TRBV6-3, the J gene TRBJ2-5, with 10 positions matching TRBD1. CDR3 length: 16 residues. Germline values: CDR1 MNHEY, CDR2 SVGEGT. With 4 bases clipped from V and 5 bases from J, the junction kept 10 bases outside the gene matches. The CDR3 region is CASSSRQGAGRETQYF. The CDR3 bases are TGTGCCAGCAGTTCCCGACAGGGGGCGGGTCGGGAGACCCAGTACTTC.

The chain recombines TRBV4-3 with TRBJ1-1; TRBD1 aligns across 9 bases. V lost 4 bases to trimming and J lost 0 bases; unmatched junction nucleotides: 9. The CDR3 is made up of 17 amino acids. CDR1 LGHNA and CDR2 YSLEER come from the germline V gene. Here the CDR3 reads CASSRDTTGGMNTEAFF. The CDR3 region has the DNA TGCGCCAGCAGCCGAGATACGACAGGGGGTATGAACACTGAAGCTTTCTTT.

The table lists this clonotype with many counts. The rearrangement joins TRBV30 to TRBJ1-2; D unresolved. Germline V gene sequence: CDR1 GTSNPN, CDR2 SVGIG (reference sequence). CDR3 length equals 13 residues. Trimming removed 7 bases at V and 4 bases at J, with 16 bases between. CDR3 amino acids: CASRAEASYGYTF. CDR3 in DNA: TGTGCCTCGAGGGCGGAAGCTAGCTATGGCTACACCTTC.

V is TRBV12-3 or TRBV12-4 and J is TRBJ1-1; 7 positions match TRBD1. The junction had 14 bases not matched to a gene; V was cut back by 7 bases and J by 0 bases. The CDR3 is 17 residues long. The CDR3 protein is CASNLRGLGGLNTEAFF. For the CDR3, the DNA is TGTGCCAGCAATCTTCGAGGTTTAGGGGGCCTGAACACTGAAGCTTTCTTT.

The V and J genes are TRBV11-2 and TRBJ2-3; D gene unclear. The CDR3 consists of 15 residues. Germline CDR1 reads SGHAT; CDR2 reads FQNNGV. The ends were cut back, 6 bases at V and 6 bases at J, with 19 bases in the middle. CDR3: CASRPNFTPGDTQYF. The CDR3 DNA reads as TGTGCCAGCAGGCCTAACTTCACCCCCGGGGATACGCAGTATTTT.

The chain joins TRBV11-2 to TRBJ2-7; the D gene is possibly TRBD1 (6 bases). CDR1 and CDR2 from the germline V gene are SGHAT and FQNNGV. Trimming took 5 bases from V and 1 from J, leaving 12 bases between them. CDR3 length equals 14 residues. The CDR3 DNA reads TGTGCCAGCAGCGTATTACAGGGTTCCTACGAGCAGTACTTC. Protein product: CASSVLQGSYEQYF.

This clonotype was detected only a few times. The chain combines TRBV11-2 with TRBJ2-1; TRBD1 agrees at 7 bases. V was pared by 3 bases and J by 9 bases, with 5 bases of the junction left unmatched. The germline V gene has CDR1 SGHAT and CDR2 FQNNGV. This CDR3 contains 13 residues. The DNA of the CDR3 is TGTGCCAGCAGCTTTCTAGGGGGCGGTGAGCAGTTCTTC. Translating gives CASSFLGGGEQFF.

In its sample, this clonotype was seen a few times. The chain employs TRBV7-3 and TRBJ2-1; D may be TRBD1 (6 bases). Between the trimmed V and J ends, which lost 5 bases and 3 bases, there was a span of 8 bases. The CDR3 length is 13 residues. Germline lookup yields CDR1 SGHTA and CDR2 FQGTGA. For the CDR3, the DNA is TGTGCCAGCAGCCCACAGGGCTACAATGAGCAGTTCTTC. This encodes CASSPQGYNEQFF.

The table lists this clonotype with a few counts. The chain carries TRBV11-2 and TRBJ1-1; D is perhaps TRBD1 (6 bases). This CDR3 is 14 amino acids long. Germline V gene sequence: CDR1 SGHAT, CDR2 FQNNGV. Deletions cut 0 bases from V and 5 bases from J, with 10 bases between. CDR3 sequence: CASSLDGRGTEAFF. In nucleotides, the CDR3 is TGTGCCAGCAGCTTAGATGGCAGGGGTACTGAAGCTTTCTTT.

This clonotype was detected ten times or more. The chain uses TRBV11-1 and TRBJ1-2; 9 bases match TRBD1. The CDR3 loop spans 18 amino acids. V trimming: 4 bases; J trimming: 4 bases; junction bases outside the gene matches: 16. The germline V gene has CDR1 SGHAT and CDR2 FQDESV (reference sequence). CDR3 DNA sequence: TGTGCCAGCAGCTCCCGAAAACTACAGGGGGCGCGGGGCTATGGCTACACCTTC. This sequence encodes CASSSRKLQGARGYGYTF.

This clonotype was recorded a few times. The chain is built from TRBV5-1 and TRBJ2-7, with a possible D match to TRBD1 (6 bases). Deletions cut 4 bases from V and 4 bases from J, with 18 bases between. The CDR3 runs 15 residues. The V gene's germline CDR1 is SGHRS and CDR2 YFSETQ. The DNA of the CDR3 is TGCGCCAGCAGCCCTGAACCGGGACACCTATACGAGCAGTACTTC. Protein sequence: CASSPEPGHLYEQYF.

This clonotype occurred a few times. The genes are TRBV28 and TRBJ1-4; no clear D gene. The V end was cut by 7 bases, the J end by 3 bases, with 15 bases between. The germline CDR1 and CDR2 sequences are MDHEN and SYDVKM. CDR3 length: 15 amino acids. CDR3 loop: CASTPWGGANEKLFF. In nucleotides, the CDR3 is TGTGCCAGCACCCCCTGGGGAGGCGCTAATGAAAAACTGTTTTTT.

The V call is TRBV4-1, the J call TRBJ1-6, with D possibly matching TRBD1 (6 bases). Trimming took off 4 bases at V and 9 bases at J, with 13 bases between the two ends. The CDR3 is made up of 14 amino acids. Germline assignment: CDR1 MGHRA and CDR2 YSYEKL. CDR3 amino acids: CASSPYRDSSPLHF. The CDR3, as DNA: TGCGCCAGCAGCCCCTACAGGGATAGTTCACCCCTCCACTTT.

The V call is TRBV4-2, the J call TRBJ2-1; no clear D gene. V was trimmed by 0 bases and J by 0 bases, leaving 6 bases between them. Germline V gene sequence: CDR1 LGHNA, CDR2 YNFKEQ. CDR3 size: 15 residues. CDR3 protein: CASSQETASYNEQFF. CDR3 nucleotide sequence: TGTGCCAGCAGCCAAGAAACGGCCTCCTACAATGAGCAGTTCTTC.

The rearrangement uses TRBV30 and TRBJ1-5; D is uncertain. V was clipped by 2 bases and J by 2 bases, with 4 bases between them. The germline V gene encodes CDR1 GTSNPN and CDR2 SVGIG (reference sequence). CDR3 length: 12 amino acids. This CDR3 reads CAWSMGNQPQHF. CDR3 DNA: TGTGCCTGGAGTATGGGCAATCAGCCCCAGCATTTT.